The rows below give T cell receptor beta chains drawn from one sample of a study of blood T cell repertoires in COVID-19. The protocol was immunoSEQ multiplex PCR, while the TCRdb copy is restricted to in-frame clones and leaves out a portion. There are about 240,000 clones in the sample; about 83% occur only once, and more than 5.5% lies in the top ten. Specimen: peripheral blood. The receptors originated from a human donor in a cohort sampled during active COVID-19. CDR3s include the opening cysteine and the closing phenylalanine or tryptophan. The order of the fields is V gene, clone size, J gene, D gene, CDR3 protein, CDR3 DNA. D genes are given only for firm matches. Where a row states a size, it is once, few, many or the class of an expanded clone; other rows omit it.

TRBV9	NA	TRBJ2-5	NA	CASSVGRYQETQYF	TGTGCCAGCAGCGTAGGTCGGTACCAAGAGACCCAGTACTTC
TRBV18	NA	TRBJ2-3	TRBD1	CASSPRGTGGRDTQYF	TGTGCCAGCTCACCGCGCGGGACAGGGGGCCGAGATACGCAGTATTTT
TRBV4-2	NA	TRBJ2-5	NA	CASSQDGAGVQETQYF	TGTGCCAGCAGCCAAGATGGGGCAGGTGTCCAAGAGACCCAGTACTTC
TRBV2	NA	TRBJ2-3	NA	CASRETGLTDTQYF	TGTGCCAGCAGAGAAACGGGTCTCACAGATACGCAGTATTTT
TRBV19	NA	TRBJ2-5	TRBD1	CASSVGQGVGETQYF	TGTGCCAGTAGCGTGGGACAGGGGGTCGGAGAGACCCAGTACTTC
TRBV4-1	NA	TRBJ1-4	TRBD1	CASSLRTGATNEKLFF	TGCGCCAGCAGCCTAAGGACAGGGGCAACTAATGAAAAACTGTTTTTT
TRBV20-1	few	TRBJ2-2	TRBD2	CSASDPSGRAGELFF	TGCAGTGCTAGTGATCCTAGCGGGAGGGCCGGGGAGCTGTTTTTT
TRBV10-3	NA	TRBJ2-5	NA	CAISKGTLQETQYF	TGTGCCATCAGTAAAGGGACTCTACAAGAGACCCAGTACTTC
TRBV9	few	TRBJ1-6	NA	CASSPGGGYSPLHF	TGTGCCAGCAGTCCCGGGGGGGGTTATTCACCCCTCCACTTT
TRBV24-1	NA	TRBJ2-1	TRBD2	CATSDLQAGNEQFF	TGTGCCACCAGTGATTTACAAGCGGGGAATGAGCAGTTCTTC
TRBV7-2	NA	TRBJ2-1	NA	CASSSPTRGGEQFF	TGTGCCAGCAGCTCCCCAACGAGGGGGGGGGAGCAGTTCTTC
TRBV19	NA	TRBJ1-1	NA	CASSRREGGTEAFF	TGTGCCAGTAGTAGGCGGGAGGGTGGCACTGAAGCTTTCTTT
TRBV18	NA	TRBJ2-7	TRBD1	CASSGQGVYYEQYF	TGTGCCAGCTCCGGACAGGGAGTCTATTACGAGCAGTACTTC
TRBV11-1	NA	TRBJ1-2	TRBD1	CASSLTGEDYGYTF	TGTGCCAGCAGCCTGACAGGGGAGGACTATGGCTACACCTTC
TRBV19	NA	TRBJ2-1	NA	CASSTVLSYNEQFF	TGTGCCAGTTCCACAGTGCTCTCCTACAATGAGCAGTTCTTC
TRBV11-3	NA	TRBJ2-3	TRBD2	CASSFSSSGSAGTQYF	TGTGCCAGCAGCTTTTCATCTAGCGGGAGTGCGGGTACGCAGTATTTT
TRBV6-5	NA	TRBJ1-1	NA	CASSRTENTEAFF	TGTGCCAGCTCGAGGACAGAGAACACTGAAGCTTTCTTT
TRBV2	NA	TRBJ1-5	NA	CASNNQGTGQPQHF	TGTGCCAGCAATAATCAGGGGACCGGTCAGCCCCAGCATTTT
TRBV6-6	NA	TRBJ1-1	TRBD1	CASTPPRGQATEAFF	TGTGCCAGCACCCCACCCAGGGGGCAGGCCACTGAAGCTTTCTTT
TRBV5-1	NA	TRBJ2-6	NA	CASSAEYYSGANVLTF	TGCGCCAGCTCAGCGGAGTATTACTCTGGGGCCAACGTCCTGACTTTC
TRBV19	NA	TRBJ2-7	NA	CASSIDRGSEQYF	TGTGCCAGTAGTATAGATCGCGGGTCTGAGCAGTACTTC
TRBV28	NA	TRBJ2-3	TRBD1	CASSQTGTGSADTQYF	TGTGCCAGCAGTCAGACCGGGACAGGGTCTGCAGATACGCAGTATTTT
TRBV4-2	NA	TRBJ2-1	NA	CASSQDRNSYNEQFF	TGTGCCAGCAGCCAAGACAGAAACTCCTACAATGAGCAGTTCTTC
TRBV19	once	TRBJ2-3	TRBD2	CASSIRRELDTQYF	TGTGCCAGTAGTATCCGGCGGGAGCTAGATACGCAGTATTTT
TRBV27	NA	TRBJ1-1	NA	CASSLQGVNTEAFF	TGTGCCAGCAGTTTACAGGGTGTGAACACTGAAGCTTTCTTT
TRBV28	NA	TRBJ1-5	NA	CASSLGRDNDQPQHF	TGTGCCAGCAGTTTAGGCAGGGACAATGATCAGCCCCAGCATTTT
TRBV6-1	NA	TRBJ2-2	TRBD1	CASSEALGQGRRTGELFF	TGTGCCAGCAGTGAAGCCTTAGGACAGGGGCGTCGCACCGGGGAGCTGTTTTTT
TRBV19	NA	TRBJ2-7	TRBD2	CASSIGGSSYEQYF	TGTGCCAGTAGTATCGGCGGGAGCTCCTACGAGCAGTACTTC
TRBV6-6	few	TRBJ2-7	NA	CASSSDWYEQYF	TGTGCCAGCAGCTCAGACTGGTACGAGCAGTACTTC
TRBV6-4	NA	TRBJ1-2	NA	CASSISSTSDGYTF	TGTGCCAGCAGCATCTCGTCAACTAGCGATGGCTACACCTTC
TRBV5-5	NA	TRBJ2-2	TRBD2	CASSLGLAVGELFF	TGTGCCAGCAGCTTGGGACTAGCGGTCGGGGAGCTGTTTTTT
TRBV28	NA	TRBJ1-2	NA	CASSAEEGVSGGYTF	TGTGCCAGCAGTGCCGAGGAGGGCGTGTCGGGTGGCTACACCTTC
TRBV6-2/TRBV6-3	once	TRBJ1-5	TRBD1	CASGHSRGQRQPQHF	TGTGCCAGCGGCCACTCAAGGGGGCAAAGGCAGCCCCAGCATTTT
TRBV19	NA	TRBJ2-2	TRBD1	CASNRDRAVTGELFF	TGTGCCAGTAATCGGGACAGGGCCGTCACCGGGGAGCTGTTTTTT
TRBV18	NA	TRBJ1-5	NA	CASSPPGGQPQHF	TGTGCCAGCTCACCACCGGGGGGTCAGCCCCAGCATTTT
TRBV7-2	NA	TRBJ1-2	TRBD1	CASSPTGNYGYTF	TGTGCCAGCAGCCCGACAGGGAACTATGGCTACACCTTC
TRBV7-9	NA	TRBJ2-6	NA	CASSSDRKLYASGANVLTF	TGTGCCAGCAGCTCAGACAGGAAGTTATACGCCTCTGGGGCCAACGTCCTGACTTTC
TRBV18	NA	TRBJ2-1	TRBD2	CASSPPASGGGDEQFF	TGTGCCAGCTCACCACCAGCTAGCGGGGGGGGTGATGAGCAGTTCTTC
TRBV5-6	NA	TRBJ2-1	TRBD2	CASSLVRGDEQFF	TGTGCCAGCAGCTTGGTTCGGGGGGATGAGCAGTTCTTC
TRBV10-3	once	TRBJ2-7	TRBD2	CATTGTSSYEQYF	TGTGCCACCACCGGGACTAGCTCCTACGAGCAGTACTTC
TRBV5-4	NA	TRBJ2-2	NA	CASSLNRPANTGELFF	TGTGCCAGCAGCTTGAACCGTCCAGCGAACACCGGGGAGCTGTTTTTT
TRBV28	once	TRBJ2-7	NA	CASSRPGAPSYEQYF	TGTGCCAGCAGTCGACCAGGGGCCCCTTCCTACGAGCAGTACTTC
TRBV7-9	few	TRBJ2-7	NA	CASRPTGDSYEQYF	TGTGCCAGCAGGCCCACAGGAGACTCCTACGAGCAGTACTTC
TRBV19	once	TRBJ1-1	TRBD1	CASSRDRGREAFF	TGTGCCAGCTCTCGGGACAGGGGGCGAGAAGCTTTCTTT
TRBV28	NA	TRBJ1-2	TRBD1	CASSPSGTGNYGYTF	TGTGCCAGCAGTCCCTCCGGGACAGGGAACTATGGCTACACCTTC
TRBV18	NA	TRBJ1-2	NA	CASSPLDQLNYGYTF	TGTGCCAGCTCACCGCTTGATCAGTTAAACTATGGCTACACCTTC
TRBV29-1	once	TRBJ2-5	NA	CSVDNRQETQYF	TGCAGCGTTGATAACAGGCAAGAGACCCAGTACTTC